The TCR beta chain described here comes from a study of blood T cell repertoires in COVID-19. Study summary: T cells, B-cell-depleted T cells, or PBMCs provided the cDNA or gDNA that served as material.

Some clones are missing from TCRdb's copy, which holds only in-frame ones; the method was immunoSEQ multiplex PCR. The profile shows approximately 230,000 clones, 88% of them singletons. The origin of this receptor is a woman in her forties or fifties with acute COVID-19. Source material: PBMCs or T cells enriched from blood (not recorded which).

CDR3 DNA sequence: TGTGCCAGCAGCTTAGTGGCTAGCGGGAGGTCCTCCTACAATGAGCAGTTCTTC. It specifies CASSLVASGRSSYNEQFF. The rearrangement links TRBV7-9 to TRBJ2-1, with 11 nucleotides matching TRBD2. The germline V gene has CDR1 SEHNR and CDR2 FQNEAQ (reference sequence). Germline trimming cut 1 base from V and 0 bases from J; bases unmatched to any gene: 5. The CDR3 is made up of 18 amino acids.